The 9 T cell receptor beta chains reported below all come from one sample, sequenced in a study of technical replicates of blood from several donors. Sequencing was performed with immunoSEQ multiplex PCR; in TCRdb, only in-frame clones are kept and a portion is missing. The table shows some 87,000 clones, with around 96% occurring only once. Sequenced input: T cells isolated from PBMCs. All receptors derive from a human donor in good health.

This rearrangement joins TRBV9 to TRBJ1-1; D is undetermined. The CDR3 totals 13 residues. Between the trimmed V and J ends, which lost 2 bases and 1 base, there was a span of 6 bases. Germline CDR1 SGDLS, CDR2 YYNGEE. CDR3 in amino acids: CASSVSGNTEAFF. The CDR3 DNA follows: TGTGCCAGCAGCGTGTCAGGGAACACTGAAGCTTTCTTT.

The chain uses TRBV19 and TRBJ2-2; perhaps TRBD2 as D (7 bases). The germline gives CDR1 LNHDA, CDR2 SQIVND (reference sequence). The CDR3 loop spans 16 amino acids. V was trimmed by 4 bases and J by 0 bases, leaving 12 bases between them. CDR3 loop: CASSKGGLPNTGELFF. The CDR3 DNA follows: TGTGCCAGTAGTAAGGGGGGGCTTCCGAACACCGGGGAGCTGTTTTTT. Variable domain in full (rest from reference TRBV19 and TRBJ2-2): DGGITQSPKYLFRKEGQNVTLSCEQNLNHDAMYWYRQDPGQGLRLIYYSQIVNDFQKGDIAEGYSVSREKKESFPLTVTSAQKNPTAFYLCASSKGGLPNTGELFFGEGSRLTVL.

The chain has TRBV4-1 and TRBJ1-5; possible D gene TRBD1, 5 bases. V was trimmed by 0 bases and J by 2 bases, leaving 11 bases between them. The germline CDR1 and CDR2 sequences are MGHRA and YSYEKL. CDR3 length: 16 residues. CDR3 region: CASSQDAGLGNQPQHF. For the CDR3, the DNA is TGCGCCAGCAGCCAAGATGCAGGGTTGGGCAATCAGCCCCAGCATTTT.

The V and J genes are TRBV6-5 and TRBJ1-5; 7 bases are shared with TRBD1. The CDR3 is made up of 14 amino acids. CDR1 is MNHEY, CDR2 SVGAGI, per germline. Losses at the gene ends were 6 bases for V and 7 bases for J; bases not matched to a gene: 9. Here the CDR3 DNA reads TGTGCCAGCAGCTTTAGACAGGGTCGGCAGCCCCAGCATTTT. Translated, it gives CASSFRQGRQPQHF.

The chain is built from TRBV2 and TRBJ1-1; possibly TRBD1 for D (6 bases). V lost 10 bases, J lost 8 bases, and 11 bases lay in between. CDR3 length equals 10 residues. Germline CDR1 reads SNHLY; CDR2 reads FYNNEI. The CDR3 is CAIWTDEAFF. The CDR3 DNA reads as TGTGCCATATGGACAGACGAAGCTTTCTTT.

The chain combines TRBV28 with TRBJ2-6; no firm D call. The CDR3 covers 18 residues. Germline V gene lookup returns CDR1 MDHEN and CDR2 SYDVKM. The V and J ends lost 5 bases and 0 bases respectively, with 17 bases between them. The CDR3 DNA reads TGTGCCAGCAGTCCTCCTACTCCCTCAGGCTCTGGGGCCAACGTCCTGACTTTC. It encodes CASSPPTPSGSGANVLTF.

This clone was picked up one time. The chain joins TRBV29-1 to TRBJ1-5, with TRBD1 matching over 7 bases. This CDR3 has 13 residues. The germline gives CDR1 SQVTM, CDR2 ANQGSEA. The CDR3 loop reads CSVKTGINQPQHF. In DNA, the CDR3 is TGCAGTGTTAAGACAGGGATCAATCAGCCCCAGCATTTT.

V gene TRBV28 combines with J gene TRBJ1-2, with 9 bases identical to TRBD1. CDR1 is MDHEN, CDR2 SYDVKM, per germline. This CDR3 contains 13 residues. V shed 5 bases, J shed 7 bases, and the junction held 5 bases outside the gene matches. The CDR3 protein is CASSPWTGAGYTF. CDR3 coding DNA: TGTGCCAGCAGTCCCTGGACAGGGGCTGGCTACACCTTC.

The J gene is TRBJ2-5, the V gene TRBV18; 7 bases agree with TRBD1. V lost 3 bases, J lost 1 base, and 2 bases stayed unmatched. The germline gives CDR1 KGHSH, CDR2 LQKENI. The CDR3 is 14 residues long. The CDR3 loop is CASSPGTVQETQYF. As DNA, the CDR3 is TGTGCCAGCTCACCTGGGACAGTCCAAGAGACCCAGTACTTC. Together with reference TRBV18 and TRBJ2-5, the CDR3 gives the full variable domain: NAGVMQNPRHLVRRRGQEARLRCSPMKGHSHVYWYRQLPEEGLKFMVYLQKENIIDESGMPKERFSAEFPKEGPSILRIQQVVRGDSAAYFCASSPGTVQETQYFGPGTRLLVL.